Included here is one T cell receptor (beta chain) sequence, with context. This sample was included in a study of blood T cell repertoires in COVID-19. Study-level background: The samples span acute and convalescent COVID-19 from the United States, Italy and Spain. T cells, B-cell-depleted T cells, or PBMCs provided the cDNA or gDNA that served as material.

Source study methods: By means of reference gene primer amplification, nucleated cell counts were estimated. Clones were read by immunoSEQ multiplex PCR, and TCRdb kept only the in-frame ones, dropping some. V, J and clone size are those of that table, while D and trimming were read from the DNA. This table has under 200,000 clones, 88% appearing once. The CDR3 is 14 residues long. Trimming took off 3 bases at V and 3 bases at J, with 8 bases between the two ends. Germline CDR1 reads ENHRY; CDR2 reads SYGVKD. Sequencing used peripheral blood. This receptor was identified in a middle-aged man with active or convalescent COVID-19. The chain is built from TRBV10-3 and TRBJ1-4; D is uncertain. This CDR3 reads CAISDGRSNEKLFF. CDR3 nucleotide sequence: TGTGCCATCAGTGATGGTCGGTCTAATGAAAAACTGTTTTTT.